The sequence of this TCR beta chain was determined in a study of T cell responses to AZD1222 COVID-19 vaccine. Findings of the study overall: Clonal diversity was possibly underestimated, and white British individuals and females predominated among donors. Among AZD1222 vaccinees, only five to seven were seropositive at baseline.

The CDR3 is 17 amino acids. The V gene's germline CDR1 is SGHTA and CDR2 FQGTGA. With V trimmed by 5 bases and J by 0 bases, 5 bases remained unmatched. TCRdb's copy holds only in-frame clones and misses some; the assay was immunoSEQ multiplex PCR. The sample carries 100,000 to 120,000 clones, 87% recorded once. On this clone: Its antigen is unidentified.

The rearrangement uses TRBV7-3 and TRBJ2-6; 9 bases match TRBD1. This sample comprised peripheral blood, obtained on day 0 of AZD1222 vaccination. The sequence was obtained from an adult in good health. CDR3 in amino acids: CASSQGQGSSGANVLTF. The DNA of the CDR3 is TGTGCCAGCAGCCAGGGACAGGGTTCCTCTGGGGCCAACGTCCTGACTTTC.